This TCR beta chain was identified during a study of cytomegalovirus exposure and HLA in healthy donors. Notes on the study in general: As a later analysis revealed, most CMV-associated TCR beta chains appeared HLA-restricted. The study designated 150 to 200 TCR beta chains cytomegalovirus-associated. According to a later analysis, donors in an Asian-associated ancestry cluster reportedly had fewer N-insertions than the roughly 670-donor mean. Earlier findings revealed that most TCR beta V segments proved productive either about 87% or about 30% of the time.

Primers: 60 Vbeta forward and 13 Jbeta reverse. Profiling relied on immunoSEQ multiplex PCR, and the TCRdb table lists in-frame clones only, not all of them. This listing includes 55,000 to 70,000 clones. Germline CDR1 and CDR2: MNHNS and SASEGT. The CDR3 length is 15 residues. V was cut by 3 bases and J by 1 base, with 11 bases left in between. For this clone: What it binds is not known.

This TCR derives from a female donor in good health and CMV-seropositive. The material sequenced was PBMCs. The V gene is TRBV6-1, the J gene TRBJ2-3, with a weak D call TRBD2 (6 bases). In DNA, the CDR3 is TGTGCCAGCAGTGAGGTGGGCGGGGGCACAGATACGCAGTATTTT. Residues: CASSEVGGGTDTQYF.